One and the same sample provided the 31 T cell receptor beta chains below, sequenced in a study of tumor and adjacent non-tumor tissue in lung cancer. RNA was extracted from bulk tissue without any cell sorting. A modified ARM-PCR protocol with three rounds of nested PCR amplified TCRbeta. MiXCR, run by TCRdb on the multiplex PCR reads, gives a single entry per CDR3 protein. Among about 93,000 distinct CDR3 sequences listed, 65% to 75% were seen once. Sequenced: lung tumor tissue. The receptors here all came from a man between 60 and 75 years old with non-small cell lung cancer.

This chain uses TRBV15 with TRBJ2-3, with TRBD2 matching over 10 bases. In germline, CDR1 is LNHNV, CDR2 YYDKDF (reference sequence). The CDR3 runs to 18 residues. The junction had 14 bases not matched to a gene; V was cut back by 2 bases and J by 6 bases. The CDR3 nucleotides read TGTGCCACCAGCAGACTCCGTAGAGCGGGAGGGCCATCGGATACGCAGTATTTT. The encoded protein is CATSRLRRAGGPSDTQYF.

This clonotype was detected only once. One junction end does not reproduce the germline sequence, and a read error may be involved. The J gene is TRBJ2-5, the V gene TRBV5-6; D is possibly TRBD2 (5 bases). The CDR3 is made up of 16 amino acids. Germline V gene sequence: CDR1 SGHDT, CDR2 YYEEEE. This CDR3 is CPSSLAGGFGQETQYF. CDR3 sequence (DNA): TGTCCCAGCAGCTTGGCTGGAGGTTTCGGGCAAGAGACCCAGTACTTC.

To note about this clonotype: Since no conserved phenylalanine or tryptophan closes the CDR3, a read error is the likely cause. The rearrangement uses TRBV20-1 and TRBJ2-7, with D tentatively TRBD1 (6 bases). Germline values: CDR1 DFQATT, CDR2 SNEGSKA (reference sequence). The CDR3 has 13 amino acids. CDR3 in amino acids: CSARSPTGFEQYY. The CDR3 bases are TGCAGCGCTAGATCGCCTACAGGGTTCGAGCAGTACTAC.

Concerning this clonotype: Its ends do not fully match the called genes, so a read error is possible. The chain uses TRBV7-9 and TRBJ2-3, with unresolved D. Germline CDR1 and CDR2: SEHNR and FQNEAQ (reference sequence). The CDR3 length is 11 residues. DNA for the CDR3: TGTGCCACCAGTAACACAGAAACGCAGTATTTT. Amino acid sequence: CATSNTETQYF.

On this clonotype itself: Just one base apart from a much larger clone, this may be a read error. The chain recombines TRBV20-1 with TRBJ2-5, with 8 nucleotides matching TRBD2. The germline V gene encodes CDR1 DFQATT and CDR2 SNEGSKA (reference sequence). The CDR3 totals 13 residues. V dropped 2 bases and J dropped 9; count of bases not matched to a gene: 8. The CDR3 DNA follows: TGCAGTGCTAGACCCGGACTAGCTGAGGCCCAGTACTTC. Amino acids: CSARPGLAEAQYF.

Regarding this clonotype: One junction end does not reproduce the germline sequence, and a read error may be involved. The CDR3, as DNA: TGTGTCAGCAGCCAAGATCCCGCTGAAGCTTTCTTT. Translating gives CVSSQDPAEAFF. The rearrangement uses TRBV4-2 and TRBJ1-1; no reliable D call. Per the germline V gene, CDR1 is LGHNA and CDR2 is YNFKEQ. This CDR3 is built from 12 residues.

At least ten counts were recorded for this clonotype. V usage is TRBV5-1 and J usage is TRBJ2-1; D may be TRBD2 (6 bases). Germline lookup yields CDR1 SGHRS and CDR2 YFSETQ. This CDR3 is built from 15 residues. Trimming cost V 5 bases and J 10 bases, with 22 bases left between them. Here the CDR3 reads CASRPLGGIASEQFF. CDR3 DNA sequence: TGCGCCAGCAGGCCTCTCGGCGGGATCGCCAGCGAGCAGTTCTTC.

For this clonotype: Without the conserved terminal phenylalanine or tryptophan, this CDR3 likely stems from a read error. The rearrangement uses TRBV29-1 and TRBJ2-3; D assignment may be TRBD1 or TRBD2 (5 bases each). With 3 bases removed from V and 4 bases from J, the gap between germline ends came to 17 bases. The CDR3 covers 15 residues. Germline V CDR1 and CDR2: SQVTM, ANQGSEA. CDR3 DNA: TGCAGCGTTGAGTCCGGGGCAAGGTCCTCAGATACGCAGTATTAT. As protein: CSVESGARSSDTQYY.

The genes are TRBV6-5 and TRBJ2-5; maybe TRBD1 (6 bases). The CDR3 spans 16 residues. Germline CDR1 MNHEY, CDR2 SVGAGI. V lost 2 bases and J lost 6, with 19 bases in between. The chain's CDR3 is CASSYTARGMEKTQYF. DNA of the CDR3: TGTGCCAGCAGTTACACAGCGAGGGGGATGGAAAAGACCCAGTACTTC.

The chain uses TRBV20-1 and TRBJ2-3; D not resolved. The CDR3 sequence is 15 residues long. Germline V CDR1 and CDR2: DFQATT, SNEGSKA (reference sequence). V gave up 7 bases and J gave up 2 bases, with 19 bases separating them. CDR3 residues: CSVRLELDDTDTQYF. In nucleotides, the CDR3 is TGCAGTGTAAGGCTCGAGCTGGATGACACAGATACGCAGTATTTT.

At least ten counts were recorded for this clonotype. This chain uses TRBV6-5 with TRBJ2-3; D unresolved. The V end lost 8 bases, the J end lost 2 bases, and 14 bases lay between the germline ends. Germline lookup yields CDR1 MNHEY and CDR2 SVGAGI. This CDR3 has 14 amino acids. The CDR3 nucleotides read TGTGCCAGCCGTCCCAGGAACCCCACAGATACGCAGTATTTT. It yields the protein CASRPRNPTDTQYF.

The V gene is TRBV29-1, the J gene TRBJ1-1, with 7 bases matching TRBD1. The CDR3 sequence is 12 residues long. CDR1 is SQVTM and CDR2 is ANQGSEA in the germline V gene. DNA of the CDR3: TGCACCGTACCACAGGGGCTGGCTGAAGCTTTCTTT. Residues: CTVPQGLAEAFF.

A note on this clonotype: The junction and the germline gene differ at one end; a read error may be behind it. The chain is built from TRBV6-6 and TRBJ1-2; D is unclear. The CDR3 contains 15 residues. CDR1 is MNHNY, CDR2 SVGAGI, per germline (reference sequence). The CDR3: CASSPASRCNYGYAF. CDR3 DNA sequence: TGTGCCAGCAGCCCCGCCTCCAGATGTAACTATGGCTACGCCTTC.

This clonotype was seen many times. The chain employs TRBV6-2 or TRBV6-3 and TRBJ2-3, with D perhaps TRBD2 (5 bases). Germline lookup yields CDR1 MNHEY and CDR2 SVGEGT. Trimming stripped 7 bases from V and 3 bases from J, with 11 bases between. CDR3 size: 13 residues. The CDR3 sequence: CASNRAGTDTQYF. CDR3 coding DNA: TGTGCCAGCAATCGGGCGGGTACAGATACGCAGTATTTT.

A word on this clonotype: Relative to the germline gene, one junction end is altered; a read error may explain this. The chain uses TRBV29-1 and TRBJ1-1; D not certain. Germline V gene sequence: CDR1 SQVTM, CDR2 ANQGSEA. CDR3 length: 14 residues. The CDR3 sequence: CSVQDPRGGPEALF. The DNA of the CDR3 is TGCAGCGTTCAAGATCCGCGGGGAGGACCTGAAGCTCTCTTT.

This clonotype was detected only once. This chain joins TRBV27 and TRBJ2-3, with TRBD2 matching 14 bases. The CDR3 is 15 residues long. CDR1 MNHEY and CDR2 SMNVEV come from the germline V gene (reference sequence). J was trimmed by 3 bases and V by 6 bases; bases with no gene match: 2. In nucleotides, the CDR3 is TGTGCCAGCAGCCGGACTAGCGGGAGGACAGATACGCAGTATTTT. Translating gives CASSRTSGRTDTQYF.

This clonotype was found once. The rearrangement joins TRBV4-1 to TRBJ2-1; D not certain. The germline CDR1 and CDR2 sequences are MGHRA and YSYEKL. The CDR3 is 15 amino acids. The V gene lost 10 bases and the J gene lost 3 bases, with 19 bases spanning the gap. Here the CDR3 DNA reads TGCGCCAACAACCAAGATGAAAGGTTCTACAATGAGCAGTTCTTC. It specifies CANNQDERFYNEQFF.

On this clonotype: A much bigger clone sits one base away, suggesting this may be a read error. V gene TRBV28 combines with J gene TRBJ2-1, with D perhaps matching TRBD1 (6 bases). Germline V gives CDR1 MDHEN, CDR2 SYDVKM. V dropped 9 bases and J dropped 5 bases, with 26 bases sitting between them. CDR3 length: 17 amino acids. The CDR3 nucleotides read TGTGCCAGGAGACCCGGGACGGACAGCCAGCCTCACAATGAGCAGTTCTTC. As protein: CARRPGTDSQPHNEQFF.

Worth noting for this clonotype: The conserved final phenylalanine or tryptophan is absent from the CDR3, which likely points to a read error. As DNA, the CDR3 is TGTGCCAGCAGCCAAGCGCAGGCTAGCGGATCGTTAGCCAAAGACACTCAGTACGTC. It encodes CASSQAQASGSLAKDTQYV. The chain links TRBV4-2 to TRBJ2-4; 7 nucleotides line up with TRBD2. The CDR3 is 19 amino acids. CDR1 and CDR2 (germline): LGHNA, YNFKEQ. The V segment lost 1 base and the J segment 12 bases; nucleotides outside the gene matches: 24.

A remark on this clonotype: One junction end disagrees with the germline gene, perhaps due to a read error. This chain uses TRBV5-8 with TRBJ2-3; the D gene is possibly TRBD1 (6 bases). CDR1 and CDR2 (germline): SGHTS, YDEGEE. The CDR3 length is 15 residues. In DNA form, the CDR3 reads TGTGCCAGCAGCTTGCCCACAGGGTACCAAGATACACAGTATTTT. Translation gives CASSLPTGYQDTQYF.

Comment on this clonotype: The junction departs from germline at one end; a sequencing error may be responsible. The chain links TRBV20-1 to TRBJ2-1; tentatively, D is TRBD2 (6 bases). CDR3 length: 15 residues. Germline loops: CDR1 DFQATT, CDR2 SNEGSKA (reference sequence). As DNA, the CDR3 is TGCAGTGTTAGAGACCCCAGGAGGGTAAACAATGAGCAGTTCTTC. Its protein is CSVRDPRRVNNEQFF.

The chain recombines TRBV6-5 with TRBJ1-2; the D is unclear. The germline CDR1 and CDR2 sequences are MNHEY and SVGAGI. The CDR3 runs 16 residues. The V end lost 1 base, the J end lost 7 bases, and 19 bases lay between the germline ends. The CDR3 region is CASSYFFADGVGGYTF. The CDR3 DNA follows: TGTGCCAGCAGTTACTTCTTCGCAGACGGGGTGGGTGGCTACACCTTC.

A few counts support this clonotype. The chain uses TRBV12-3 or TRBV12-4 and TRBJ1-3; D not resolved. Trimming left V 1 base short and J 13 bases short, with 11 bases between. The CDR3 loop spans 12 amino acids. CDR3 in amino acids: CASSLGRNKIYF. In DNA form, the CDR3 reads TGTGCCAGCAGTTTAGGGAGAAACAAGATATATTTT.

In regard to this clonotype: A junction boundary mismatches the germline segment, possibly from a read error. This chain connects TRBV4-3 to TRBJ1-2; TRBD1 might be the D (6 bases). Germline loops: CDR1 LGHNA, CDR2 YSLEER. CDR3 length: 14 amino acids. DNA for the CDR3: TGCGCCAGCAGCCAAGATACGTCAGGGGTTGGCAACACCTTC. Translating it yields CASSQDTSGVGNTF.

The genes are TRBV29-1 and TRBJ2-3; a weak D match, TRBD2 (5 bases). The germline V gene encodes CDR1 SQVTM and CDR2 ANQGSEA. This CDR3 contains 15 residues. V was clipped by 4 bases and J by 0 bases, with 14 bases between them. The CDR3 sequence is CSVVGFGDSTDTQYF. CDR3 nucleotides: TGCAGCGTTGTTGGCTTCGGGGATAGCACAGATACGCAGTATTTT.

Remarks on this clonotype: One end of the junction is discordant with germline, which a read error may explain. The chain couples TRBV20-1 to TRBJ2-3; D gene uncertain. The germline V gene has CDR1 DFQATT and CDR2 SNEGSKA (reference sequence). This CDR3 is 14 amino acids long. CDR3 protein: CSAGDNNSFDMQYF. CDR3 sequence (DNA): TGCAGTGCTGGAGACAATAATTCTTTCGATATGCAGTATTTT.

In the case of this clonotype: Being one base from a much bigger clone, this may be a read error. Since the CDR3 does not end with the conserved phenylalanine or tryptophan, this likely comes from a read error. This chain connects TRBV13 to TRBJ2-3; D perhaps matches TRBD2 (7 bases). The CDR3 runs to 16 residues. CDR1 is PRHDT and CDR2 is FYEKMQ in the germline V gene (reference sequence). V was clipped by 4 bases and J by 1 base, with 15 bases between them. The CDR3 region is CASSSPAGAGTDTQYY. CDR3 bases: TGTGCCAGCAGCTCCCCGGCGGGGGCGGGCACAGATACGCAGTATTAT.

This clonotype was observed a few times. CDR3: CASASAGFKNIQYF. In DNA, the CDR3 is TGTGCCAGTGCGTCGGCGGGGTTTAAAAACATTCAGTACTTC. This sequence joins TRBV7-2 and TRBJ2-4; TRBD2 is a possible D gene (6 bases). Germline lookup yields CDR1 SGHTA and CDR2 FQGNSA. This CDR3 has 14 amino acids. The V end was cut by 9 bases, the J end by 4 bases, with 16 bases between.

Concerning this clonotype: The CDR3 carries no conserved terminal phenylalanine or tryptophan, so it likely arises from a read error. This chain links TRBV20-1 with TRBJ2-5; 10 bases are a match to TRBD2. V shed 0 bases and J 2 bases; nucleotides not matched to a gene: 3. This CDR3 contains 15 residues. Germline V lookup: CDR1 DFQATT, CDR2 SNEGSKA (reference sequence). CDR3 amino acids: CSARETSGTQETQYL. CDR3 sequence (DNA): TGCAGTGCTAGAGAAACTAGCGGGACTCAAGAGACCCAGTACCTC.

This clonotype was found once. The rearrangement joins TRBV4-2 to TRBJ1-5; TRBD1 might be the D (5 bases). V was clipped by 5 bases and J by 2 bases, with 13 bases between them. CDR1 is LGHNA, CDR2 YNFKEQ, per germline. The CDR3 spans 15 residues. This chain's CDR3 is CASSWGNLGNQPQHF. In nucleotides, the CDR3 is TGTGCCAGCAGCTGGGGGAATTTGGGCAATCAGCCCCAGCATTTT.

This chain's CDR3 is CANTVLLVYSNQPQHF. The CDR3 DNA follows: TGTGCCAACACGGTGCTATTGGTATATAGCAATCAGCCCCAGCATTTT. V is TRBV6-6 and J is TRBJ1-5, with no clear D. Deletions cut 10 bases from V and 0 bases from J, with 19 bases between. Germline CDR1 reads MNHNY; CDR2 reads SVGAGI (reference sequence). The CDR3 is made up of 16 amino acids.